What follows are 14 T cell receptor beta chains derived from one specimen sequenced in a study of high-grade serous ovarian cancer treatment subgroups. Tumor samples were obtained before definitive surgery or chemotherapy. Assay: immunoSEQ multiplex PCR; the TCRdb copy retains only in-frame clones and omits some. The sample carries 35,000 to 45,000 clones, roughly 83% recorded once. The sequencing input was tumor tissue. The receptors here all came from a human donor with high-grade serous ovarian cancer.

This chain links TRBV28 with TRBJ1-5; 8 bases match TRBD1. Germline loops: CDR1 MDHEN, CDR2 SYDVKM. V lost 7 bases to trimming and J lost 6 bases; unmatched junction nucleotides: 8. The CDR3 is 14 residues long. DNA of the CDR3: TGTGCCAGCAATTTGGGACAGGCGGTTCAGCCCCAGCATTTT. Protein sequence: CASNLGQAVQPQHF.

This clone was observed a few times. The CDR3 spells CASSQARNTEAFF. The CDR3 DNA is TGTGCCAGCAGCCAAGCCCGGAACACTGAAGCTTTCTTT. J is TRBJ1-1 and V is TRBV4-2; D call uncertain. CDR1 LGHNA and CDR2 YNFKEQ come from the germline V gene. The CDR3 covers 13 residues. V lost 1 base, J lost 1 base, and 4 bases lay in between.

The rearrangement uses TRBV2 and TRBJ2-5; D not resolved. CDR1 and CDR2 from the germline V gene are SNHLY and FYNNEI. The CDR3 runs to 11 residues. The ends were cut back, 8 bases at V and 5 bases at J, with 9 bases in the middle. This chain's CDR3 is CASRLAETQYF. For the CDR3, the DNA is TGTGCCAGCCGTCTCGCGGAGACCCAGTACTTC.

The rearrangement uses TRBV28 and TRBJ1-3; D remains unclear. From germline, CDR1 is MDHEN and CDR2 SYDVKM. Trimming took off 5 bases at V and 4 bases at J, with 15 bases between the two ends. The CDR3 is made up of 15 amino acids. CDR3 sequence (DNA): TGTGCCAGCAGTCCCCCGGACCCAAAAGGAAACACCATATATTTT. This sequence encodes CASSPPDPKGNTIYF.

The genes are TRBV2 and TRBJ2-5; D possibly uses TRBD1 or TRBD2 (5 bases each). Germline V gives CDR1 SNHLY, CDR2 FYNNEI. CDR3 length equals 14 residues. Deletions cut 5 bases from V and 5 bases from J, with 15 bases between. CDR3 residues: CASSPTGQPETQYF. CDR3 sequence (DNA): TGTGCCAGCAGTCCGACGGGGCAGCCGGAGACCCAGTACTTC.

J is TRBJ1-2 and V is TRBV7-2, with D uncertain. The CDR3 contains 16 residues. V was pared by 2 bases and J by 7 bases, with 20 bases between. The germline V gene encodes CDR1 SGHTA and CDR2 FQGNSA. This chain's CDR3 is CASSLLGRGPLGGYTF. CDR3 in DNA: TGTGCCAGCAGCTTATTGGGGAGAGGGCCCCTAGGTGGCTACACCTTC.

This chain joins TRBV11-3 and TRBJ2-3; D perhaps matches TRBD2 (5 bases). V lost 2 bases, J lost 5 bases, and 14 bases lay in between. This CDR3 contains 15 residues. The V gene's germline CDR1 is SGHNT and CDR2 YENEEA. CDR3 protein: CASSLRAERIDTQYF. CDR3 nucleotide sequence: TGTGCCAGCAGCTTAAGAGCGGAGAGGATAGATACGCAGTATTTT.

The V and J genes are TRBV28 and TRBJ2-1, with 8 bases lining up with TRBD2. Germline V CDR1 and CDR2: MDHEN, SYDVKM. The CDR3 extends over 14 amino acids. Trimming cost V 7 bases and J 8 bases; bases outside gene matches: 10. Written as DNA, the CDR3 is TGTGCCAGCACGAGGCAGCGGGAGATCCATGAGCAGTTCTTC. Its protein product is CASTRQREIHEQFF.

V and J are TRBV30 and TRBJ2-5; D not resolved. V lost 7 bases to trimming and J lost 10 bases, with 19 bases between them. This CDR3 has 12 residues. The germline gives CDR1 GTSNPN, CDR2 SVGIG (reference sequence). The CDR3 region is CASSVGTVRQYF. The CDR3 DNA follows: TGTGCCTCCAGTGTGGGAACGGTGCGCCAGTACTTC.

The gene calls are TRBV6-5 and TRBJ2-2; TRBD1 agrees at 10 bases. Germline V gene sequence: CDR1 MNHEY, CDR2 SVGAGI. With 7 bases clipped from V and 4 bases from J, the junction kept 6 bases outside the gene matches. The CDR3 runs to 15 residues. The CDR3 sequence is CASTRGTGATGELFF. The CDR3 nucleotides are TGTGCCAGCACCAGAGGGACAGGGGCCACCGGGGAGCTGTTTTTT.

The chain couples TRBV11-3 to TRBJ1-2, with TRBD1 matching 7 bases. Germline-derived CDR1 and CDR2 are SGHNT and YENEEA. The CDR3 has 16 amino acids. J was trimmed by 6 bases and V by 3 bases; bases with no gene match: 13. CDR3 loop: CASSFNFPDREDGYTF. CDR3 in DNA: TGTGCCAGCAGCTTTAATTTCCCAGACAGGGAGGATGGCTACACCTTC.

This chain connects TRBV14 to TRBJ2-5; D gene ambiguous. The germline CDR1 and CDR2 sequences are SGHDN and FVKESK. The CDR3 sequence is 13 residues long. Trimming took off 1 base at V and 4 bases at J, with 7 bases between the two ends. The CDR3 reads CASSQGVGETQYF. The CDR3 nucleotides read TGTGCCAGCAGCCAAGGGGTTGGAGAGACCCAGTACTTC.

This clone was found once. The chain carries TRBV7-9 and TRBJ1-3; weak D call: TRBD1 (6 bases). V lost 1 base and J lost 0, with 10 bases in between. The germline CDR1 and CDR2 sequences are SEHNR and FQNEAQ (reference sequence). CDR3 length: 16 amino acids. The CDR3 DNA reads as TGTGCCAGCAGCTTAGTGACAGGACCCTCTGGAAACACCATATATTTT. Protein: CASSLVTGPSGNTIYF.

The rearrangement uses TRBV30 and TRBJ1-2, with TRBD1 identical over 12 bases. J was trimmed by 8 bases and V by 1 base; bases with no gene match: 5. CDR1 is GTSNPN and CDR2 is SVGIG in the germline V gene (reference sequence). The CDR3 extends over 14 amino acids. DNA for the CDR3: TGTGCCTGGAGTGCGGGACAGGGGGCGCGGGGCTACACCTTC. Its translation is CAWSAGQGARGYTF.